This T cell receptor (beta chain) is from a study of cytomegalovirus exposure and HLA in healthy donors. Regarding the study as a whole: Other equally common chains were less clonally expanded than HLA-associated TCR beta chains, a later analysis showed. Three CMV-associated chains proved CMV antigen-specific in vitro. In a later analysis, several top co-occurrence clusters appeared linked to parvovirus B19, influenza, CMV and Epstein-Barr virus.

The CDR3 runs 13 residues. V lost 0 bases and J lost 4, with 9 bases in between. Looked up from germline, CDR1 is GTSNPN and CDR2 is SVGIG (reference sequence). The PCR employed 60 Vbeta primers together with 13 Jbeta primers. Assay: immunoSEQ multiplex PCR; the TCRdb copy retains only in-frame clones and omits some. The sample has about 180,000 clones, 80% seen once. Concerning this clone itself: Its antigen is as yet unknown.

Source material: PBMCs. The V call is TRBV30, the J call TRBJ2-5; D ambiguous. The TCR comes from a girl aged 10 to 17 in good health and CMV-seropositive. The CDR3 protein is CAWSVRTGETQYF. CDR3 DNA: TGTGCCTGGAGTGTACGAACGGGAGAGACCCAGTACTTC.